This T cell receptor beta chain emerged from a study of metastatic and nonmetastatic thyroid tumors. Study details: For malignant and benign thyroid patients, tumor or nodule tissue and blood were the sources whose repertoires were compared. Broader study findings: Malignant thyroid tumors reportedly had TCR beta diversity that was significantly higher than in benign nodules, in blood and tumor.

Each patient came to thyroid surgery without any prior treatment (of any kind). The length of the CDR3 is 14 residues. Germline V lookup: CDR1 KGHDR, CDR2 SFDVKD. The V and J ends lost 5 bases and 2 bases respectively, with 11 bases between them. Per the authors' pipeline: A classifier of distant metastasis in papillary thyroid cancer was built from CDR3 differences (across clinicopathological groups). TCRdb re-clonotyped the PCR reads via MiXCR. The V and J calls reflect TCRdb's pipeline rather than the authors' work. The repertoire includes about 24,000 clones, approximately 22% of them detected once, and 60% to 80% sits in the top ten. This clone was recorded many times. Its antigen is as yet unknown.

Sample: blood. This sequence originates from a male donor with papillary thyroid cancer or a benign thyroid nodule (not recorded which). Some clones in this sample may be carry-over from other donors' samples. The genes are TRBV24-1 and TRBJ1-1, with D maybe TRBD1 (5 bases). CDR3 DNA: TGTGCCACCAGTGGTGGGGGAGTTAACACTGAAGCTTTCTTT. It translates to CATSGGGVNTEAFF.